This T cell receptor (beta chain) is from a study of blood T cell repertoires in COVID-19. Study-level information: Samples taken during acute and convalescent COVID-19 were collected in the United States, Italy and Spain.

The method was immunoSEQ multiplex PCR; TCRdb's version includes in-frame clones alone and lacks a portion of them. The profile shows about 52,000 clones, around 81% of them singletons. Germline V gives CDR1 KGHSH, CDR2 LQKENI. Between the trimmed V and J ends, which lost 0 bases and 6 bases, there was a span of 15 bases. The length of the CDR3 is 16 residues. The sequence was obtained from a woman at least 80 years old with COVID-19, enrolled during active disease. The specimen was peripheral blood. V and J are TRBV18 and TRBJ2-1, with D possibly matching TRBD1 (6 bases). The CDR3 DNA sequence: TGTGCCAGCTCACCACCCGAATTTAAGGGGGTCAATGAGCAGTTCTTC. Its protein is CASSPPEFKGVNEQFF.